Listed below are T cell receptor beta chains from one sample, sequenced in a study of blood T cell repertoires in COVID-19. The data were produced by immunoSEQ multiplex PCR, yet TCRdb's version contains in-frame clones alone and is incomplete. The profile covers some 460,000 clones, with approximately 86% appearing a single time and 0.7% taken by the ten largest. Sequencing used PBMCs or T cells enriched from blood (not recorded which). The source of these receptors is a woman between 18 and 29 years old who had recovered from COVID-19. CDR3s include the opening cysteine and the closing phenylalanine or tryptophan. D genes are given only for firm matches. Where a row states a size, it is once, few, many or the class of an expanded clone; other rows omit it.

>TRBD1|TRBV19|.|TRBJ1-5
TGTGCCAGTAGTATAGGCGACAGGGTTTATCAGCCCCAGCATTTT
CASSIGDRVYQPQHF
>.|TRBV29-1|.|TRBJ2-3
TGCAGCGTTGAACCTCAGCCGGGGGGCGAAGAGTATTTT
CSVEPQPGGEEYF
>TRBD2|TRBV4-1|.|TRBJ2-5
TGCGCCAGCAGCCAAGATCCCCCTAGCGGGGGGCCTACCCAGTACTTC
CASSQDPPSGGPTQYF
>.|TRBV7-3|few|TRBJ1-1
TGTGCCAGCAGCGCACTTGGGGGCGAAACTGAAGCTTTCTTT
CASSALGGETEAFF
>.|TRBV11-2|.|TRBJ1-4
TGTGCCAGCAGCTTGTATAATCAGGCAAAACTGTTTTTT
CASSLYNQAKLFF
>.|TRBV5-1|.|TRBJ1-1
TGCGCCAGCAGTCCCCGTACCGGGACAGAAGCTTTCTTT
CASSPRTGTEAFF
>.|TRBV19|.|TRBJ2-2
TGTGCCAGTAGTATAGATCGTTTTCAGGGGATCAACCCCCGGGAGCTGTTTTTT
CASSIDRFQGINPRELFF
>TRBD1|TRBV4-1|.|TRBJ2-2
TGCGCCAGCAGCCAAAGGTGGCGGACAGGGGGGACCGGGGAGCTGTTTTTT
CASSQRWRTGGTGELFF
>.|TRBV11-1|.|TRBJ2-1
TGTGCCAGCAGCTTTGGGGGGGCTTACAATGAGCAGTTCTTC
CASSFGGAYNEQFF
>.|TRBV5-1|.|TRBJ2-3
TGCGCCAGCAGCTCCAGGGTCGAGGAGCGCACAGATACGCAGTATTTT
CASSSRVEERTDTQYF
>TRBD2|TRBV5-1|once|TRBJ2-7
TGCGCCAGCAGCTTCGGGCTAGCGGCCTCCTACGAGCAGTACTTC
CASSFGLAASYEQYF
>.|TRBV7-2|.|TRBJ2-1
TGTGCCAGCAGCCCCCAAACAGGGAACAATGAGCAGTTCTTC
CASSPQTGNNEQFF
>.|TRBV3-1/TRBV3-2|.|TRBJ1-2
TGTGCCAGCAGCCCTAGGACCGGACAGCTATCGAACTATGGCTACACCTTC
CASSPRTGQLSNYGYTF
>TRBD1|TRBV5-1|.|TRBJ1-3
TGCGCCAGCAGCTTGACAGGGGCTGGAAACACCATATATTTT
CASSLTGAGNTIYF
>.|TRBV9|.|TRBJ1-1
TGTGCCAGCAACTTAAAGGGGGACATGAACACTGAAGCTTTCTTT
CASNLKGDMNTEAFF
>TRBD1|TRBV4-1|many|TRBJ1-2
TGCGCCAGCAGCCGCGGACAGGGGGCTAACTATGGCTACACCTTC
CASSRGQGANYGYTF
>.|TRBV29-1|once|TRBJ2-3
TGCAGCGTCAACGCACAGCTGAGCACAGATACGCAGTATTTT
CSVNAQLSTDTQYF
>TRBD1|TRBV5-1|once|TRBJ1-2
TGCGCCAGCAGCTTGAACAGGGGGCACCACGGCTACACCTTC
CASSLNRGHHGYTF
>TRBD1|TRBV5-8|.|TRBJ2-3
TGTGCCAGCAGCTTGGGGGGACAGGGAGGCTCAGATACGCAGTATTTT
CASSLGGQGGSDTQYF
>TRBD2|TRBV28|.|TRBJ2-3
TGTGCCAGCAGTTACCCGGGGGGAGGCACAGATACGCAGTATTTT
CASSYPGGGTDTQYF
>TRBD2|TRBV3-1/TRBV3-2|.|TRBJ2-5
TGTGCCAGCAGCCCCGTAGGGACTAGCGGGAAAGAGACCCAGTACTTC
CASSPVGTSGKETQYF
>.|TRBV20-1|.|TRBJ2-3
TGCAGTGCTAGATCTAGTAGTACGCAGTATTTT
CSARSSSTQYF
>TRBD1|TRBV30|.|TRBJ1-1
TGTGCCTGGAGCCGGGACAGCGTCTCGAACACTGAAGCTTTCTTT
CAWSRDSVSNTEAFF
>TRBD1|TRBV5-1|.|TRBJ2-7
TGCGCCAGCAGCGCTAGGACAGGGAATTCCTACGAGCAGTACTTC
CASSARTGNSYEQYF
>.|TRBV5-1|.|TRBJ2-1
TGCGCCAGCAGCTTGGAGATTCCCAGGGTTGATGAGCAGTTCTTC
CASSLEIPRVDEQFF
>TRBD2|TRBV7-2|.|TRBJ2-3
TGTGCCAGCAGCTTAGATCGGGGGGGCCTTGACACAGATACGCAGTATTTT
CASSLDRGGLDTDTQYF
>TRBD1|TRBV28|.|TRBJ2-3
TGTGCCAGCAGTTCACCGGGACAGGGTTTAGATACGCAGTATTTT
CASSSPGQGLDTQYF
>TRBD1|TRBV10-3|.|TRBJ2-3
TGTGCCATCAGTGAGTCTGGGACAGTAAATCAGCCCCAGTATTTT
CAISESGTVNQPQYF
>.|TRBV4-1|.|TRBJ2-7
TGCGCCAGCAGCCAAGGGCAGGTTACCTACGAGCAGTACTTC
CASSQGQVTYEQYF
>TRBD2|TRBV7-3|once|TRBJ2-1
TGTGCCAGCAGCAGTTTAGCGGGGGGGCCGGACAATGAGCAGTTCTTC
CASSSLAGGPDNEQFF